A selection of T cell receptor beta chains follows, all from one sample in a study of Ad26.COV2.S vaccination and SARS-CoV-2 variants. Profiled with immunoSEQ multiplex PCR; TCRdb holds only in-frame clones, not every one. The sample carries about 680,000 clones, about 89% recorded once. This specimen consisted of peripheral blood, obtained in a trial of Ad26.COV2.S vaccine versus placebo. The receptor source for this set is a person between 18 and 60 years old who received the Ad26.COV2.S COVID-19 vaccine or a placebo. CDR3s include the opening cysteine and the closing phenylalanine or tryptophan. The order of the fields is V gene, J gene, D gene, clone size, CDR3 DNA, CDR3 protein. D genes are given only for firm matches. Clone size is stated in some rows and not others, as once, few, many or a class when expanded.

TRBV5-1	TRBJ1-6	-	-	TGCGCCAGCAGCTTGGTGGCAGACAATTCACCCCTCCACTTT	CASSLVADNSPLHF
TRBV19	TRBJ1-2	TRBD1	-	TGTGCCAGTACCCAAGGGACAGGGGCTTTCTATGGCTACACCTTC	CASTQGTGAFYGYTF
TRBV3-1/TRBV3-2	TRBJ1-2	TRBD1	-	TGTGCCAGCAGCCAACGGTACCCGGACAGGGGACTTTTAAGCGGCTACACCTTC	CASSQRYPDRGLLSGYTF
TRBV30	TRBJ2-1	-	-	TGTGCCTGGAGGCCGGGACTGGACCCGGATGAGCAGTTCTTC	CAWRPGLDPDEQFF
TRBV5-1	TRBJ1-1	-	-	TGCGCCAGCAGCTTGCCAGGGGTGAACACTGAAGCTTTCTTT	CASSLPGVNTEAFF
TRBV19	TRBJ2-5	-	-	TGTGCCAGTAGTAGCCCCGGGACGAACCACCAAGAGACCCAGTACTTC	CASSSPGTNHQETQYF
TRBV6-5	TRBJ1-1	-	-	TGTGCCAGCAGCCTCCAATCGACAGGGAACACTGAAGCTTTCTTT	CASSLQSTGNTEAFF
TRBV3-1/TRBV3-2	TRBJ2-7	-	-	TGTGCCAGCAGCCAAGATCTCGGGGGGCTTGCTTCCTACGAGCAGTACTTC	CASSQDLGGLASYEQYF
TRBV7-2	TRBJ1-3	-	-	TGTGCCAGCAGCGCGGTGGGCCCAACGCCGAGAACCATATATTTT	CASSAVGPTPRTIYF
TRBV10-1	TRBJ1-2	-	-	TGCGCCAGCAGTGTACCTCAGGAACGACATGGCTACACCTTC	CASSVPQERHGYTF
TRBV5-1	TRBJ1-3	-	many	TGCGCCAGCAGCTTGAGTTCGGGCAGGTCTGGAAACACCATATATTTT	CASSLSSGRSGNTIYF
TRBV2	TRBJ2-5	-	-	TGTGCCAGCAGGGTCACACCAGAACCCCAAGAGACCCAGTACTTC	CASRVTPEPQETQYF
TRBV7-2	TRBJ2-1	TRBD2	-	TGTGCCAGCAGCTTAGAAACTAGCGGGGGCAATGAGCAGTTCTTC	CASSLETSGGNEQFF
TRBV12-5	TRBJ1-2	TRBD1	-	TGTGCTAGTGGTTTAGACAGGGCCCCCGCCTATGGCTACACCTTC	CASGLDRAPAYGYTF
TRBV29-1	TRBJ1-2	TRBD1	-	TGCAGCGTTGACAGACCGGGACAGGGAGTAGGCTACACCTTC	CSVDRPGQGVGYTF
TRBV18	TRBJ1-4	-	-	TGTGCCAGCTCACAGGGGAGGACTAATGAAAAACTGTTTTTT	CASSQGRTNEKLFF
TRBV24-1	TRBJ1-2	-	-	TGTGCCACCAGTGATGCTCAGGGGAGAGGCTACACCTTC	CATSDAQGRGYTF
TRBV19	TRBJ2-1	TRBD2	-	TGTGCCAGTAGTATCGGGACTAGCGGGAGGGCCGAACTGAGGACGAATGAGCAGTTCTTC	CASSIGTSGRAELRTNEQFF
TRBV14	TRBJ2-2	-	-	TGTGCCAGCAGAGGGGGGACACCCACCGGGGAGCTGTTTTTT	CASRGGTPTGELFF
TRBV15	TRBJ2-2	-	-	TGTGCCACCAGCAGAGATCGTAACACCGGGGAGCTGTTTTTT	CATSRDRNTGELFF
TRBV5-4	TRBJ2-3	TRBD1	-	TGTGCCAGCACCCAGACAGGGCTCACAGATACGCAGTATTTT	CASTQTGLTDTQYF
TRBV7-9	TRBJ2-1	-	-	TGTGCCAGCAGCCCAGTTCGGAGTTCCAATGAGCAGTTCTTC	CASSPVRSSNEQFF
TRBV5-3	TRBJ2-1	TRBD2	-	TGTGCCAGAAGCTTGAGGCGGGAGGGGACGGACAATGAGCAGTTCTTC	CARSLRREGTDNEQFF
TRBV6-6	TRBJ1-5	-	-	TGTGCCAGCAGTTACTCGGGGACGAGACAGCCCCAGCATTTT	CASSYSGTRQPQHF
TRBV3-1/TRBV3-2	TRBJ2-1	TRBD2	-	TGTGCCAGCAGCCAAGAACTGGCGGGGGGGCCTTACAATGAGCAGTTCTTC	CASSQELAGGPYNEQFF
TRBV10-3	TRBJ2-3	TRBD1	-	TGTGCCATCAGTGTAAATACACCCGGGACAGGGGGCACAGATACGCAGTATTTT	CAISVNTPGTGGTDTQYF
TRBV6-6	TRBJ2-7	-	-	TGTGCCAGCAGTTACGAGACCTACGAGCAGTACTTC	CASSYETYEQYF
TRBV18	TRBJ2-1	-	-	TGTGCCAGCTCCCGGTCCGGGAGCCATGAGCAGTTCTTC	CASSRSGSHEQFF
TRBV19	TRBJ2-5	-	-	TGTGCCAGTAGTGTCGGAAAACAAGAGACCCAGTACTTC	CASSVGKQETQYF
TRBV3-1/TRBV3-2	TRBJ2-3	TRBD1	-	TGTGCCAGCACCACGGCAGGGGGTAATACGCAGTATTTT	CASTTAGGNTQYF
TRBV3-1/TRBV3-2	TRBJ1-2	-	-	TGTGCCAGCAGCCAAGGGGTCTGGGGCTACACCTTC	CASSQGVWGYTF
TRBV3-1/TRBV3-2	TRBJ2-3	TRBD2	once	TGTGCCAGCAGCCAAGTTTTGGCGGGGGCAGATACGCAGTATTTT	CASSQVLAGADTQYF
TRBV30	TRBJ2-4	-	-	TGTGCCTGGAGTGTATCTTTGTCTTGGGACATTCAGTACTTC	CAWSVSLSWDIQYF
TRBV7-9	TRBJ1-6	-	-	TGTGCCAGCAGCTTGGGAGGCAGTCGGCATTCACCCCTCCACTTT	CASSLGGSRHSPLHF
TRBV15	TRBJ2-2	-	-	TGTGCCACCAGCAAATCCGGGACTCTTATCGGGGAGCTGTTTTTT	CATSKSGTLIGELFF
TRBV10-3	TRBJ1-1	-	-	TGTGCCATCAGTGAGAGGACTGCGGGGGACACTGAAGCTTTCTTT	CAISERTAGDTEAFF
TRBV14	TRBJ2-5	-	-	TGTGCCAGCAGCCAAGAGATCTGGGGAGAGACCCAGTACTTC	CASSQEIWGETQYF
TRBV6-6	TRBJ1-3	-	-	TGTGCCAGCAGTTACTCGACGGGGCAGGGGAGAAACACCATATATTTT	CASSYSTGQGRNTIYF